Below are 5 T cell receptor beta chains sequenced from a single sample in a study of T cell clonality in common variable immunodeficiency. Sequencing was performed with immunoSEQ multiplex PCR; in TCRdb, only in-frame clones are kept and a portion is missing. The sample includes around 45,000 clones, none of them occurring once. Sequencing was done on a sample of peripheral blood mononuclear cells. The receptors shown here come from a person aged 18 to 70 in good health.

In its sample, this clone was seen many times. The read ends 3 residues early relative to the CDR3; the germline J gene fills the gap. J is TRBJ2-3 and V is TRBV10-3; 8 nucleotides match TRBD2. The CDR3 runs to 14 residues. V was pared by 3 bases and J by 8 bases, with 7 bases of the junction left unmatched. CDR1 ENHRY and CDR2 SYGVKD come from the germline V gene. Incomplete CDR3 DNA: TGTGCCATCAGTGAATCGGGGGGGGAGGGTACG. Amino acid sequence: CAISESGGEGT. In full, the CDR3 is CAISESGGEGTQYF.

This clone was detected ten times or more. The CDR3 is cut off 3 residues early in the read; its end comes from the germline J gene. The chain couples TRBV5-4 to TRBJ2-1, with no clear D. The CDR3 covers 15 residues. Trimming took off 0 bases at V and 4 bases at J, with 11 bases between the two ends. From germline, CDR1 is SGHNT and CDR2 YYREEE (reference sequence). CDR3 loop: CASSLGDTRYNEQFF. Incomplete CDR3 DNA: TGTGCCAGCAGCTTGGGTGACACCAGGTACAATGAG.

This clone was detected only a few times. The CDR3 goes on 3 residues after the read ends, and that part is filled in from the germline J gene. The chain recombines TRBV19 with TRBJ1-2; D is ambiguous. This CDR3 contains 15 residues. Germline loops: CDR1 LNHDA, CDR2 SQIVND (reference sequence). This chain's CDR3 is CASSIIAGSADTYTF. The covered CDR3 bases are TGTGCCAGTAGTATAATAGCGGGGTCGGCAGATACC.

This clone was seen repeatedly, ten times or more. The CDR3 extends 3 residues past the end of the read, so its final part is completed from the germline J gene. The rearrangement joins TRBV6-4 to TRBJ2-1; TRBD1 matches at 7 bases. CDR1 and CDR2 (germline): MRHNA, SNTAGT. The CDR3 loop spans 15 amino acids. With V trimmed by 6 bases and J by 0 bases, 5 bases remained unmatched. The CDR3 reads CASRKTGSSYNEQFF. The sequenced part of the CDR3 DNA is TGTGCCAGCAGGAAGACAGGGAGCTCCTACAATGAG.

This clone was seen repeatedly, ten times or more. The read falls 3 residues short of the CDR3 end, and the missing part is taken from the germline J gene. The V and J genes are TRBV6-1 and TRBJ2-1, with TRBD2 identical over 7 bases. J was trimmed by 2 bases and V by 2 bases; bases with no gene match: 6. CDR3 size: 16 residues. Per germline, CDR1 MNHNS and CDR2 SASEGT. The CDR3 loop is CASSESLAATYNEQFF. The sequenced part of the CDR3 DNA is TGTGCCAGCAGTGAATCTCTAGCGGCTACCTACAATGAG.